This TCR beta chain was retrieved from a study of blood T cell repertoires in COVID-19. At the level of the study: Specimens from acute and convalescent COVID-19 originated in the United States, Italy and Spain. PBMCs, B-cell-depleted T cells, or T cells provided the cDNA or gDNA that made up the material.

Per the study methods: Amplified reference gene primers provided the basis for estimating nucleated cell counts. Assay used: immunoSEQ multiplex PCR; TCRdb lists only in-frame clones, some missing. Clonal size and the V and J genes are those of that table, whereas D and trimming came from the DNA. The repertoire holds a few hundred thousand clones, with under 90% as singletons. The CDR3 totals 14 residues. V lost 11 bases and J lost 0, with 11 bases in between. Germline values: CDR1 LNHDA, CDR2 SQIVND (reference sequence). The J gene is TRBJ2-6, the V gene TRBV19; possible D gene TRBD2, 5 bases. This receptor was identified in a man aged 60 to 69 with acute or convalescent COVID-19. The sample comprised peripheral blood. CDR3 amino acids: CAGSEGSGANVLTF. For the CDR3, the DNA is TGTGCCGGCTCCGAGGGCTCTGGGGCCAACGTCCTGACTTTC.